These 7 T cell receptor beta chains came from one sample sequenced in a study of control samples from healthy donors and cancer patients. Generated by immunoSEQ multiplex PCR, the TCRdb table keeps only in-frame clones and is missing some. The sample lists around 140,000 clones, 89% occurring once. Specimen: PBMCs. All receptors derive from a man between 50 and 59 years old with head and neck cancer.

The CDR3 sequence: CASSLGRTGVGNEQFF. In DNA, the CDR3 is TGTGCCAGCAGCTTAGGGAGGACAGGTGTTGGCAATGAGCAGTTCTTC. The genes are TRBV7-8 and TRBJ2-1; TRBD1 matches 7 bases. Germline-derived CDR1 and CDR2 are SGHVS and FQNEAQ. The CDR3 consists of 16 residues. The junction had 9 bases not matched to a gene; V was cut back by 1 base and J by 6 bases.

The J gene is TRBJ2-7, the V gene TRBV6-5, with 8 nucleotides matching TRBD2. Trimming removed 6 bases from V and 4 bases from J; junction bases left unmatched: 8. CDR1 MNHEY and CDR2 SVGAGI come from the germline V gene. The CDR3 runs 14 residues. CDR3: CASRRAGEVYEQYF. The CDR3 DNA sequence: TGTGCCAGCAGAAGAGCGGGGGAAGTGTACGAGCAGTACTTC.

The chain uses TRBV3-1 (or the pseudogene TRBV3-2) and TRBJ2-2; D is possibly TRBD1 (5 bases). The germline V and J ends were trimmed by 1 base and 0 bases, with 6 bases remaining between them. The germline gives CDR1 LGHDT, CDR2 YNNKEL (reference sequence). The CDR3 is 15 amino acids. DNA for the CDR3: TGTGCCAGCAGCCAAGGGACAACGAACACCGGGGAGCTGTTTTTT. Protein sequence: CASSQGTTNTGELFF.

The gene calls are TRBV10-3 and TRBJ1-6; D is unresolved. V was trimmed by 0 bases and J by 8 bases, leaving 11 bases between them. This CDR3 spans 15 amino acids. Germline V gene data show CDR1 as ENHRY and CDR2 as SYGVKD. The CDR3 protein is CAISESDPGHSPLHF. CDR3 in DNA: TGTGCCATCAGTGAGTCCGACCCCGGGCATTCACCCCTCCACTTT.

CDR3 coding DNA: TGTGCCAGCAACCGGGCCTCCACGGACAATGAGCAGTTCTTC. Its protein is CASNRASTDNEQFF. The chain employs TRBV2 and TRBJ2-1; D not certain. CDR1 and CDR2 (germline): SNHLY, FYNNEI. The CDR3 covers 14 residues. Trimming removed 7 bases from V and 5 bases from J, with 15 bases in between.

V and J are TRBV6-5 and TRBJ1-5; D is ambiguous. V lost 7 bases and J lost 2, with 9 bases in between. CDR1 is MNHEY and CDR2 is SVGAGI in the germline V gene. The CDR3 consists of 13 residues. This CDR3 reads CASKSGGNQPQHF. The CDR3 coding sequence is TGTGCCAGCAAATCCGGTGGCAATCAGCCCCAGCATTTT.

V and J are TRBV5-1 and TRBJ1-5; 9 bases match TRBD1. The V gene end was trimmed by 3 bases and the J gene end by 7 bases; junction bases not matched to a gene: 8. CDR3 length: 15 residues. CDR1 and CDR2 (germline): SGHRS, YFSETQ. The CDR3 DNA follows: TGCGCCAGCAGCTACGGGACAGGGTTTGAACAGCCCCAGCATTTT. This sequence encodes CASSYGTGFEQPQHF.